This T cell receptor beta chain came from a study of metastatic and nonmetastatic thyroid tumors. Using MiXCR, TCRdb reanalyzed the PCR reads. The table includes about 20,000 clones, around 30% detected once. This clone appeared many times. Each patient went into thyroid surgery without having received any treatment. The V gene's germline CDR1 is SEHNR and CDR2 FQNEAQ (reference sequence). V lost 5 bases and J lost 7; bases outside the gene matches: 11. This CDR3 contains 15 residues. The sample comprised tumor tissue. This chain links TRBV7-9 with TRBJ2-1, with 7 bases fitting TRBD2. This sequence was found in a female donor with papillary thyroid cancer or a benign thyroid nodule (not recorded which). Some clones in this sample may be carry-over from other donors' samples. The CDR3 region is CASSPQPTSVNEQFF. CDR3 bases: TGTGCCAGCAGCCCCCAGCCTACTAGCGTGAATGAGCAGTTCTTC.